This T cell receptor (beta chain) was captured in a study of CD4 T cell repertoires in COVID-19. Study details: Other coronavirus spike proteins restimulated relabeled CFSE-low cells expanded with IL-2 for approximately eleven days.

No culture step preceded sequencing of the ex vivo isolated memory T cells. As to this clone: Its antigen is not identified.

Data came from immunoSEQ multiplex PCR; TCRdb stores just in-frame clones and leaves some out. Of around 22,000 clones in the sample, over 75% are singletons; the top ten hold around 0.5%. Findings and caveats of the study: SARS-CoV and/or HKU1 spike cultures shared between 7 and 25% of SARS-CoV-2 clonotypes. Suggested intraclonal diversification: top SARS-CoV-2-reactive clonotypes appeared in two or three memory subsets.

This clonotype was sampled from a human donor who had COVID-19. The specimen comprised central memory CD4+ T cells from blood, sampled before the COVID-19 pandemic.

The CDR3 nucleotides are TGTGCCAGCAGTACCTTGACAGGAAACACTGAAGCTTTCTTT. Protein product: CASSTLTGNTEAFF. V gene TRBV6-5 combines with J gene TRBJ1-1; weak D call: TRBD1 (6 bases). The V and J ends lost 5 bases and 2 bases respectively, with 12 bases between them. There are 14 residues in the CDR3. The germline gives CDR1 MNHEY, CDR2 SVGAGI.